This TCR beta chain originates from a study of regulatory T cells in long-lasting Graves disease. General study points: New patients shared fewer public clonotypes (about 1,000) than persistent patients did (around 3,000).

Trimming took 3 bases from V and 4 from J; bases not matched to a gene: 9. The CDR3 extends over 16 amino acids. Germline values: CDR1 MNHGY, CDR2 SVAAGI. This clonotype was counted only a few times. Its antigen is undetermined. Time point in this sample: newly diagnosed GD, antithyroid drugs for less than 3 months. PBMC RNA served as the TCR library source. Researchers made TCR beta libraries by using iRepertoire HTBI primers and running Arm-PCR on CDR3 regions. MiXCR, run by TCRdb on the multiplex PCR reads, gives a single entry per CDR3 protein. The sample has 530,000 or so distinct CDR3 sequences; roughly 14% are singletons. This sample also belongs to another study, concerning T cells in Graves' hyperthyroidism and ophthalmopathy. That investigation notes: Disease duration under 2 months; hyperthyroidism patients were aged 18 to 65. Diagnosis relied on clinical symptoms, serum thyroxine and TRAb, thyroid ultrasound and orbital computed tomography. HTBI primers drove first-round RT-PCR of the TCR CDR3.

This chain links TRBV6-9 with TRBJ1-5; 7 nucleotides agree with TRBD1. The TCR originated in a man aged 25-45 years with Graves disease. The specimen comprised peripheral blood mononuclear cells (PBMCs), sampled at new diagnosis, from a patient treated with antithyroid drugs. The CDR3 sequence is CASSYRAGGRNQPQHF. The DNA for the CDR3 is TGTGCCAGCAGTTACAGGGCAGGGGGAAGGAATCAGCCCCAGCATTTT.